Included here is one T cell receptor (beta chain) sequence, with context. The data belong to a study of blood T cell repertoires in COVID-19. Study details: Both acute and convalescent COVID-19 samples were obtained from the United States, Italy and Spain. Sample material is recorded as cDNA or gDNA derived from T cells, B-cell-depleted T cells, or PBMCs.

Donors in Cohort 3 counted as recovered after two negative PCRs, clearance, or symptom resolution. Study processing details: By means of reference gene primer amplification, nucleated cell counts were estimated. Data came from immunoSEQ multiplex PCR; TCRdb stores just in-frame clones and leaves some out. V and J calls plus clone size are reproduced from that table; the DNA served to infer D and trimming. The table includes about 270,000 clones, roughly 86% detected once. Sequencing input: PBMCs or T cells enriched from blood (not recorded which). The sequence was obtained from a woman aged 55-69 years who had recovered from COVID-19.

CDR3 sequence reads: CASSFLIAGLYEQYF. The CDR3 coding sequence is TGTGCCAGCAGTTTCCTAATAGCGGGGCTGTACGAGCAGTACTTC. This chain uses TRBV27 with TRBJ2-7; TRBD2 agrees at 8 bases. CDR3 length: 15 residues. Germline CDR1 and CDR2: MNHEY and SMNVEV (reference sequence). Trimming removed 3 bases from V and 4 bases from J; junction bases left unmatched: 8.